This T cell receptor beta chain was sequenced for a study of T-cell memory formation after mild COVID-19. Study-wide results and limits: CD4+ contracting clones lay mainly in CM and EM, CD8+ ones in EMRA. Pre-infection memory already had some responding clones, implying cross-reactive memory joined.

Per germline, CDR1 SGHAT and CDR2 FQNNGV. Trimming left V 5 bases short and J 7 bases short, with 14 bases between. This CDR3 contains 13 residues. 5'RACE with constant-segment primers built TCRalpha and TCRbeta cDNA libraries with UMIs. TCRdb analysed the 5' RACE reads with MiXCR anew, one entry per CDR3 protein. The repertoire includes 270,000 or so distinct CDR3 sequences, around 15% of them detected once, and under 25% sits in the top ten. Remarks on this clonotype: Its antigen is still unknown.

The sample consisted of PBMCs or a T cell subset sorted from them (not recorded which). The receptor was isolated from a man younger than 35 who had mild COVID-19 (a few samples of this study predate the infection). Cell type and time point are not known. This sequence joins TRBV11-2 and TRBJ2-5, with D perhaps TRBD1 (6 bases). CDR3 nucleotides: TGTGCCAGCAGCCAACGGGCCAGGGGGACCCAGTACTTC. Protein product: CASSQRARGTQYF.